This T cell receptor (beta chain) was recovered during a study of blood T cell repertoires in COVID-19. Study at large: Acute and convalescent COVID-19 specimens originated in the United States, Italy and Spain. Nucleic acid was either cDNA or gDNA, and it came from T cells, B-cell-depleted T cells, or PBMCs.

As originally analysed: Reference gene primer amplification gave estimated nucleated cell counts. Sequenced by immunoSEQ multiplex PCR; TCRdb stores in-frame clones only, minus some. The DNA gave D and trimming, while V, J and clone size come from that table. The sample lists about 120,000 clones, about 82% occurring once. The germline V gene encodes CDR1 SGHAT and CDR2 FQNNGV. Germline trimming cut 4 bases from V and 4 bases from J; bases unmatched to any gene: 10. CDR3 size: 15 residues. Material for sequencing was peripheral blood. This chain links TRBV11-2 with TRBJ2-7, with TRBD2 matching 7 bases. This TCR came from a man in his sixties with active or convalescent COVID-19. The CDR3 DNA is TGTGCCAGCAGCTCCGGACTAGGGGCCCTTTACGAGCAGTACTTC. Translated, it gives CASSSGLGALYEQYF.